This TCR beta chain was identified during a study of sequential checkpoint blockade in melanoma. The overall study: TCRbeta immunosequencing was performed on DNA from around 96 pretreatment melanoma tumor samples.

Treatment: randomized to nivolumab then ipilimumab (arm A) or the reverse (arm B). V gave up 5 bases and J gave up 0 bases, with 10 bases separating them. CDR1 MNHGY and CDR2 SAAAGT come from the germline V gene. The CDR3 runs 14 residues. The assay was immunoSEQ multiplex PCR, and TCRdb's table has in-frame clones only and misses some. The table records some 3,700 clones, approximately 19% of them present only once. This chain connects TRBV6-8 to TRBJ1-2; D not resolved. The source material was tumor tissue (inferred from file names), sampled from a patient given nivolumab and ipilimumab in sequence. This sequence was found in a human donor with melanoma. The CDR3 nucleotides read TGTGCCAGCAGTGTGGCACCTTCTAACTATGGCTACACCTTC. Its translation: CASSVAPSNYGYTF.